What follows are 27 T cell receptor beta chains derived from one specimen sequenced in a study of blood T cell repertoires in COVID-19. Profiled with immunoSEQ multiplex PCR; TCRdb holds only in-frame clones, not every one. The sample has approximately 150,000 clones, roughly 82% seen once. Sequencing used PBMCs or T cells enriched from blood (not recorded which). Receptors originate from a man in his fifties who had recovered from COVID-19.

The rearrangement uses TRBV6-5 and TRBJ1-2; D might be TRBD1 (5 bases). The V gene's germline CDR1 is MNHEY and CDR2 SVGAGI. The CDR3 extends over 14 amino acids. V gave up 1 base and J gave up 6 bases, with 12 bases separating them. The CDR3, as DNA: TGTGCCAGCAGTTACTGGCAGGGTGGGAATGGCTACACCTTC. It translates to CASSYWQGGNGYTF.

This clone occurred once. The chain combines TRBV6-4 with TRBJ1-1; 7 positions agree with TRBD1. The CDR3 consists of 14 residues. The germline CDR1 and CDR2 sequences are MRHNA and SNTAGT. Losses at the gene ends were 6 bases for V and 4 bases for J; bases not matched to a gene: 8. The CDR3, as DNA: TGTGCCAGCAGACAGACAGGGAGCGGCACTGAAGCTTTCTTT. Translating it yields CASRQTGSGTEAFF.

This clone was observed a handful of times. V and J are TRBV2 and TRBJ1-2; D call uncertain. Germline CDR1 SNHLY, CDR2 FYNNEI. The germline V and J ends were trimmed by 2 bases and 4 bases, with 5 bases remaining between them. The CDR3 runs 12 residues. The CDR3 DNA reads TGTGCCAGCAGTGAAACCAGCTATGGCTACACCTTC. Translating it yields CASSETSYGYTF.

V is TRBV19 and J is TRBJ2-1; D is perhaps TRBD2 (7 bases). The CDR3 is 14 amino acids. Germline V gives CDR1 LNHDA, CDR2 SQIVND (reference sequence). The V and J ends lost 7 bases and 7 bases respectively, with 17 bases between them. The CDR3 loop is CASMGAGVWNEQFF. Written as DNA, the CDR3 is TGTGCCAGTATGGGGGCGGGGGTTTGGAATGAGCAGTTCTTC.

This chain connects TRBV6-5 to TRBJ2-1; no clear D. The CDR3 sequence is 14 residues long. With 2 bases removed from V and 5 bases from J, the gap between germline ends came to 10 bases. Germline loops: CDR1 MNHEY, CDR2 SVGAGI. The CDR3 is CASSYQKPHNEQFF. The CDR3 nucleotides read TGTGCCAGCAGTTACCAAAAGCCCCACAATGAGCAGTTCTTC.

The chain combines TRBV3-1 (or the pseudogene TRBV3-2) with TRBJ1-1; unclear D gene. The germline V gene encodes CDR1 LGHDT and CDR2 YNNKEL (reference sequence). V dropped 3 bases and J dropped 10 bases, with 9 bases sitting between them. The CDR3 length is 11 residues. In DNA form, the CDR3 reads TGTGCCAGCAGCCATAGCCACGGAGCTTTCTTT. It is translated as CASSHSHGAFF.

The chain recombines TRBV4-2 with TRBJ2-7; 12 bases map to TRBD1. V dropped 4 bases and J dropped 4; count of bases not matched to a gene: 2. In germline, CDR1 is LGHNA, CDR2 YNFKEQ. This CDR3 is built from 14 residues. The CDR3 loop is CASSPGQGAYEQYF. The DNA for the CDR3 is TGTGCCAGCAGCCCGGGACAGGGGGCATACGAGCAGTACTTC.

The chain is built from TRBV25-1 and TRBJ1-1; the D gene is possibly TRBD1 (5 bases). Germline V gene lookup returns CDR1 MGHDK and CDR2 SYGVNS. The CDR3 contains 15 residues. V dropped 3 bases and J dropped 0 bases, with 11 bases sitting between them. CDR3: CASSERAGLNTEAFF. The DNA for the CDR3 is TGTGCCAGCAGTGAGAGGGCGGGACTGAACACTGAAGCTTTCTTT.

The chain joins TRBV6-1 to TRBJ1-2, with D possibly matching TRBD1 (5 bases). The CDR3 is 15 amino acids. V was cut by 1 base and J by 2 bases, with 11 bases left in between. CDR1 MNHNS and CDR2 SASEGT come from the germline V gene. DNA for the CDR3: TGTGCCAGCAGTGAAGTTTACAGGTTAAACTATGGCTACACCTTC. Translating it yields CASSEVYRLNYGYTF.

The CDR3 spells CASSVGQGVGGYTF. The DNA of the CDR3 is TGTGCCAGCAGCGTCGGACAGGGGGTCGGTGGCTACACCTTC. This chain joins TRBV5-5 and TRBJ1-2; 10 positions agree with TRBD1. Germline V gene sequence: CDR1 SGHKS, CDR2 YYEKEE (reference sequence). This CDR3 has 14 amino acids. The V segment lost 4 bases and the J segment 7 bases; nucleotides outside the gene matches: 7.

The chain is built from TRBV2 and TRBJ1-4; 11 nucleotides line up with TRBD1. Trimming took 5 bases from V and 7 from J; bases not matched to a gene: 6. Per germline, CDR1 SNHLY and CDR2 FYNNEI. The CDR3 runs 15 residues. In DNA, the CDR3 is TGTGCCAGCAGTTTGGACGGGACAGGGGGTGAAAAACTGTTTTTT. Its translation: CASSLDGTGGEKLFF.

The gene calls are TRBV19 and TRBJ2-5; D is unresolved. With 3 bases removed from V and 2 bases from J, the gap between germline ends came to 7 bases. CDR1 and CDR2 (germline): LNHDA, SQIVND (reference sequence). The CDR3 has 13 amino acids. CDR3 nucleotide sequence: TGTGCCAGTAGTATCGTAGCTCAAGAGACCCAGTACTTC. Translating gives CASSIVAQETQYF.

The chain uses TRBV7-2 and TRBJ1-3; unclear D gene. V lost 1 base, J lost 1 base, and 8 bases lay in between. The CDR3 has 15 amino acids. Per the germline V gene, CDR1 is SGHTA and CDR2 is FQGNSA. CDR3 bases: TGTGCCAGCAGCTTAGGTTTATTATCTGGAAACACCATATATTTT. The encoded protein is CASSLGLLSGNTIYF.

V is TRBV28 and J is TRBJ2-7; tentatively, D is TRBD1 (5 bases). Germline CDR1 MDHEN, CDR2 SYDVKM. Trimming pared 3 bases from V and 4 bases from J, leaving 10 bases between. The CDR3 covers 13 residues. The CDR3 DNA is TGTGCCAGCAGTTTTCCAGGGATGTACGAGCAGTACTTC. Translation: CASSFPGMYEQYF.

This clone was found once. The chain has TRBV7-2 and TRBJ2-1; D is uncertain. The CDR3 spans 13 residues. The V and J ends lost 1 base and 12 bases respectively, with 13 bases between them. CDR1 and CDR2 (germline): SGHTA, FQGNSA. CDR3 nucleotides: TGTGCCAGCAGCTTAGAAAGCGTAGAGGTGCAGTTCTTC. Its protein product is CASSLESVEVQFF.

The chain uses TRBV5-1 and TRBJ1-2; TRBD1 agrees at 9 bases. The J segment lost 8 bases and the V segment lost 4 bases, leaving 6 bases of the junction unmatched. Germline assignment: CDR1 SGHRS and CDR2 YFSETQ. There are 13 residues in the CDR3. CDR3 region: CASSPDRGGGYTF. CDR3 DNA: TGCGCCAGCAGCCCGGACAGGGGAGGAGGCTACACCTTC.

The V gene is TRBV2, the J gene TRBJ1-5, with 10 positions matching TRBD1. The CDR3 loop spans 16 amino acids. Germline CDR1 SNHLY, CDR2 FYNNEI. Trimming at V came to 6 bases and at J to 0 bases, leaving 5 bases not matched to a gene. CDR3 DNA sequence: TGTGCCAGCAGGGGACAGGGGCTTTATAGCAATCAGCCCCAGCATTTT. Its protein product is CASRGQGLYSNQPQHF.

The chain couples TRBV12-3 or TRBV12-4 to TRBJ1-2, with no clear D. Deletions cut 4 bases from V and 6 bases from J, with 6 bases between. CDR3 size: 11 residues. This CDR3 reads CASSSSNGYTF. The DNA of the CDR3 is TGTGCCAGCAGTTCCAGTAATGGCTACACCTTC.

The chain uses TRBV2 and TRBJ1-2; 8 positions match TRBD1. Germline CDR1 and CDR2: SNHLY and FYNNEI. CDR3 size: 13 residues. Trimming removed 4 bases from V and 6 bases from J; junction bases left unmatched: 4. CDR3 loop: CASSGQGLDGYTF. CDR3 DNA: TGTGCCAGCAGTGGACAGGGGTTGGATGGCTACACCTTC.

The chain couples TRBV6-2 or TRBV6-3 to TRBJ2-5; the match to TRBD2 covers 16 bases. With V trimmed by 5 bases and J by 3 bases, 3 bases remained unmatched. The CDR3 extends over 16 amino acids. CDR1 and CDR2 (germline): MNHEY, SVGEGT. The chain's CDR3 is CASSRGTSGGEETQYF. The CDR3 DNA reads TGTGCCAGCAGTCGCGGGACTAGCGGGGGGGAAGAGACCCAGTACTTC.

This sequence joins TRBV19 and TRBJ1-2; 10 nucleotides align to TRBD1. This CDR3 spans 16 amino acids. The germline V gene encodes CDR1 LNHDA and CDR2 SQIVND (reference sequence). V gave up 5 bases and J gave up 5 bases; unmatched junction bases: 11. CDR3 DNA sequence: TGTGCCAGTAGTTTGCGACAGGGGGCTTTAAGGTATGGCTACACCTTC. Its translation is CASSLRQGALRYGYTF. The entire variable domain, with the rest obtained from reference TRBV19 and TRBJ1-2, is as follows: DGGITQSPKYLFRKEGQNVTLSCEQNLNHDAMYWYRQDPGQGLRLIYYSQIVNDFQKGDIAEGYSVSREKKESFPLTVTSAQKNPTAFYLCASSLRQGALRYGYTFGSGTRLTVV.

This chain joins TRBV5-5 and TRBJ1-2, with a weak D call TRBD1 (5 bases). The CDR3 is made up of 14 amino acids. CDR1 and CDR2 (germline): SGHKS, YYEKEE (reference sequence). V was trimmed by 0 bases and J by 9 bases, leaving 15 bases between them. The CDR3 sequence: CASSLDVQGKSYTF. The CDR3 DNA is TGTGCCAGCAGCTTGGATGTGCAGGGTAAAAGCTACACCTTC.

V usage is TRBV11-2 and J usage is TRBJ1-5; a weak D match, TRBD1 (5 bases). The CDR3 is 15 amino acids. V was trimmed by 0 bases and J by 9 bases, leaving 15 bases between them. CDR1 and CDR2 from the germline V gene are SGHAT and FQNNGV. The CDR3 loop is CASSLDLGKGLPQHF. The CDR3 DNA reads as TGTGCCAGCAGCTTAGACCTGGGTAAGGGGCTGCCCCAGCATTTT.

This clone was recorded only once. V gene TRBV11-1 combines with J gene TRBJ2-5; no definite D call. Germline assignment: CDR1 SGHAT and CDR2 FQDESV (reference sequence). V dropped 3 bases and J dropped 4 bases, with 3 bases sitting between them. CDR3 length equals 11 residues. The CDR3 sequence is CASSFGETQYF. The DNA for the CDR3 is TGTGCCAGCAGCTTCGGAGAGACCCAGTACTTC. The full variable domain, rest sourced from reference TRBV11-1 and TRBJ2-5, is EAEVAQSPRYKITEKSQAVAFWCDPISGHATLYWYRQILGQGPELLVQFQDESVVDDSQLPKDRFSAERLKGVDSTLKIQPAELGDSAMYLCASSFGETQYFGPGTRLLVL.

This chain joins TRBV18 and TRBJ2-7, with D maybe TRBD1 (5 bases). CDR1 KGHSH and CDR2 LQKENI come from the germline V gene. The V end was cut by 3 bases, the J end by 4 bases, with 13 bases between. This CDR3 spans 14 amino acids. Here the CDR3 DNA reads TGTGCCAGCTCACCTGGGGCAGATCTATACGAGCAGTACTTC. Protein product: CASSPGADLYEQYF. Looking up the rest from reference TRBV18 and TRBJ2-7 gives the full variable domain: NAGVMQNPRHLVRRRGQEARLRCSPMKGHSHVYWYRQLPEEGLKFMVYLQKENIIDESGMPKERFSAEFPKEGPSILRIQQVVRGDSAAYFCASSPGADLYEQYFGPGTRLTVT.

V usage is TRBV19 and J usage is TRBJ2-3; D not resolved. The ends were cut back, 10 bases at V and 2 bases at J, with 16 bases in the middle. Germline CDR1 is LNHDA and CDR2 is SQIVND (reference sequence). CDR3 length: 14 residues. The CDR3 loop reads CATSPRSSTDTQYF. Written as DNA, the CDR3 is TGTGCCACATCCCCTAGAAGCTCCACAGATACGCAGTATTTT.

The V gene is TRBV9, the J gene TRBJ2-1, with TRBD2 matching over 11 bases. The V gene end was trimmed by 3 bases and the J gene end by 7 bases; junction bases not matched to a gene: 6. The germline gives CDR1 SGDLS, CDR2 YYNGEE. This CDR3 has 15 residues. The CDR3 DNA sequence: TGTGCCAGCAGCGCAACTAGCGGGGGTGCGAATGAGCAGTTCTTC. It specifies CASSATSGGANEQFF.